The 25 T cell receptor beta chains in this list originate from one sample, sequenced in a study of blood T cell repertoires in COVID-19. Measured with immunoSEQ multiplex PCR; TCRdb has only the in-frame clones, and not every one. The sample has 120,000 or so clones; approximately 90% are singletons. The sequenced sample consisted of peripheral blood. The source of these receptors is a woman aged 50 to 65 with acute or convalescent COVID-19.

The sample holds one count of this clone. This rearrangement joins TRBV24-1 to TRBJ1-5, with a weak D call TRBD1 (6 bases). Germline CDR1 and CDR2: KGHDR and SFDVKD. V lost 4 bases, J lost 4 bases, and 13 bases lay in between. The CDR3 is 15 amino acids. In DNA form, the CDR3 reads TGTGCCACCAGTGACTCCAGGGGCTTAAATCAGCCCCAGCATTTT. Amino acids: CATSDSRGLNQPQHF.

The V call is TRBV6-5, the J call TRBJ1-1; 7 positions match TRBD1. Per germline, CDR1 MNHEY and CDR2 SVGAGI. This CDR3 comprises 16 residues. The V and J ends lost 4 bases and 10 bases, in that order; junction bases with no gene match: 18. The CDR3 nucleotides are TGTGCCAGCAGTTCGCGACAGGGTGGTCGCGGTGAGTTAGCTTTCTTT. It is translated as CASSSRQGGRGELAFF.

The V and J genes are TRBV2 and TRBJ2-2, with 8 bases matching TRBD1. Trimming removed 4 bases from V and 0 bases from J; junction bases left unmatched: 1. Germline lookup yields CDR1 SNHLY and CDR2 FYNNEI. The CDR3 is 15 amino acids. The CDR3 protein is CASSGQGPNTGELFF. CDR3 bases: TGTGCCAGCAGTGGACAGGGGCCGAACACCGGGGAGCTGTTTTTT.

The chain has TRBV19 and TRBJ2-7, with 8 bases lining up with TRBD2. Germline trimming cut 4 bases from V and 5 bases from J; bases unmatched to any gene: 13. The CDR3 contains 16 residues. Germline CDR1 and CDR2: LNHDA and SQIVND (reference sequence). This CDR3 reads CASSTRRMTSEHEQYF. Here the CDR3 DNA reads TGTGCCAGTAGTACCCGCCGGATGACTAGCGAACACGAGCAGTACTTC.

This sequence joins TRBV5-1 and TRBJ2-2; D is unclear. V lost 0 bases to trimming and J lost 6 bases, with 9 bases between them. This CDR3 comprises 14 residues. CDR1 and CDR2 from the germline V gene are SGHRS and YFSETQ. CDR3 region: CASSLVALPGELFF. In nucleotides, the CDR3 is TGCGCCAGCAGCTTGGTAGCTCTCCCCGGGGAGCTGTTTTTT.

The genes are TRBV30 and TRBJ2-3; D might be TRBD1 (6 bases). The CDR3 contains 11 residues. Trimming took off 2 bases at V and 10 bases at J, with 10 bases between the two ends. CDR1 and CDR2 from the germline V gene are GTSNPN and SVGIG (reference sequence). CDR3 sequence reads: CAWSSRGSQYF. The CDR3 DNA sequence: TGTGCCTGGAGTTCCAGGGGATCGCAGTATTTT.

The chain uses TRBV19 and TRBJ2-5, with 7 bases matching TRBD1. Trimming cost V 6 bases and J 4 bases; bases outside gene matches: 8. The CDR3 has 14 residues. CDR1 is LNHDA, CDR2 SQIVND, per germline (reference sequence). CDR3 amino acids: CASSKDRDRETQYF. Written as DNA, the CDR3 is TGTGCCAGTAGCAAAGACAGGGACCGAGAGACCCAGTACTTC. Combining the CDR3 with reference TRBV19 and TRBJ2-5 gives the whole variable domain DGGITQSPKYLFRKEGQNVTLSCEQNLNHDAMYWYRQDPGQGLRLIYYSQIVNDFQKGDIAEGYSVSREKKESFPLTVTSAQKNPTAFYLCASSKDRDRETQYFGPGTRLLVL.

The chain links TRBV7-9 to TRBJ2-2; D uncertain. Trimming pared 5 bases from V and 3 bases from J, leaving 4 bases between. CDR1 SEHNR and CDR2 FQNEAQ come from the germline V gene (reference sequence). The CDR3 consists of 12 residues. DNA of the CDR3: TGTGCCAGCAGCCCAGACACCGGGGAGCTGTTTTTT. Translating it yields CASSPDTGELFF.

The CDR3 loop is CASSTASGDVANTGELFF. DNA for the CDR3: TGTGCCAGCAGTACGGCTTCGGGGGACGTCGCGAACACCGGGGAGCTGTTTTTT. This chain connects TRBV6-2 or TRBV6-3 to TRBJ2-2; D is perhaps TRBD2 (6 bases). This CDR3 is built from 18 residues. Trimming removed 5 bases from V and 0 bases from J, with 19 bases in between. Per germline, CDR1 MNHEY and CDR2 SVGEGT.

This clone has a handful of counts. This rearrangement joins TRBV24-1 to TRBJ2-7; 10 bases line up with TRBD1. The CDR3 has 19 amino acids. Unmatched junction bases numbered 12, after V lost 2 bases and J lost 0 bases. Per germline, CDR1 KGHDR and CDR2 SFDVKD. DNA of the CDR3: TGTGCCACCAGTGATTCGGACAGGGGGGCCTCCTGCAGCTCCTACGAGCAGTACTTC. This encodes CATSDSDRGASCSSYEQYF.

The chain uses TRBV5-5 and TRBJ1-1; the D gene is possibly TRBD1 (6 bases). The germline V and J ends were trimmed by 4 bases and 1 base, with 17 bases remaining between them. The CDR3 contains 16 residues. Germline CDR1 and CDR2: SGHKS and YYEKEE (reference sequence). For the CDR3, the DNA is TGTGCCAGCAGCCTGGGAGCAGGGGCGGCGAACACTGAAGCTTTCTTT. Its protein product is CASSLGAGAANTEAFF. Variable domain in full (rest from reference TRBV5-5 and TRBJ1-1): DAGVTQSPTHLIKTRGQQVTLRCSPISGHKSVSWYQQVLGQGPQFIFQYYEKEERGRGNFPDRFSARQFPNYSSELNVNALLLGDSALYLCASSLGAGAANTEAFFGQGTRLTVV.

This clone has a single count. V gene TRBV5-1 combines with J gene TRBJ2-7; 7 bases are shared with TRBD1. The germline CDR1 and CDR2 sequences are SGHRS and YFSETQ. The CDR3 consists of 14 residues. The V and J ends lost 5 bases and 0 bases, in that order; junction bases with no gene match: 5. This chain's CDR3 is CASSTGTDSYEQYF. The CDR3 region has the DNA TGCGCCAGCAGTACCGGGACAGACTCCTACGAGCAGTACTTC. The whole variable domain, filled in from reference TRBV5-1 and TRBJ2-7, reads KAGVTQTPRYLIKTRGQQVTLSCSPISGHRSVSWYQQTPGQGLQFLFEYFSETQRNKGNFPGRFSGRQFSNSRSEMNVSTLELGDSALYLCASSTGTDSYEQYFGPGTRLTVT.

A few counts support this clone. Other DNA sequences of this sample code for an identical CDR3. The CDR3 DNA reads TGTGCCAGCAGCTTAGAACAGCATCAGCCCCAGCATTTT. It encodes CASSLEQHQPQHF. The genes are TRBV7-9 and TRBJ1-5, with D hard to call. CDR1 and CDR2 (germline): SEHNR, FQNEAQ (reference sequence). This CDR3 region has 13 residues. The V and J ends lost 1 base and 5 bases respectively, with 6 bases between them. Based on the CDR3 plus reference TRBV7-9 and TRBJ1-5, the full variable domain is DTGVSQNPRHKITKRGQNVTFRCDPISEHNRLYWYRQTLGQGPEFLTYFQNEAQLEKSRLLSDRFSAERPKGSFSTLEIQRTEQGDSAMYLCASSLEQHQPQHFGDGTRLSIL.

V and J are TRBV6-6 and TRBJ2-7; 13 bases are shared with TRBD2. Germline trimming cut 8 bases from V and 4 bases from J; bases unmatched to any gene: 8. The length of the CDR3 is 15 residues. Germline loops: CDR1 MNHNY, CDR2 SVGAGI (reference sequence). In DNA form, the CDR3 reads TGTGCCAGCGATACCGGGACTAGCGGGAATTACGAGCAGTACTTC. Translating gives CASDTGTSGNYEQYF.

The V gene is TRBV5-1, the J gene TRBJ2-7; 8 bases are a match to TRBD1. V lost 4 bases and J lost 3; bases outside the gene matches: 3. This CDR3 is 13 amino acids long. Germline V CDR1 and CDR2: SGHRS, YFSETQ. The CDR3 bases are TGCGCCAGCAGCGCACAGGGGGACTACGAGCAGTACTTC. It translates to CASSAQGDYEQYF.

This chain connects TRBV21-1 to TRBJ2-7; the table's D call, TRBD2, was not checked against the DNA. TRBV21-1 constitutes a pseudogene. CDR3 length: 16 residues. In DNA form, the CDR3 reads TGTGCCAGCAGGGGATACCTAGCGGTGAGCTCCTACGAGCAGTACTTC. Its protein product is CASRGYLAVSSYEQYF.

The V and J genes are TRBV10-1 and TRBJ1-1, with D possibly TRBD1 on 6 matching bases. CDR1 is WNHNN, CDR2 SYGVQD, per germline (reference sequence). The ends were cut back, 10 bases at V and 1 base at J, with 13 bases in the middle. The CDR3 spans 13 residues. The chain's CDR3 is CATRQERNTEAFF. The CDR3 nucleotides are TGCGCCACAAGACAGGAGCGGAACACTGAAGCTTTCTTT.

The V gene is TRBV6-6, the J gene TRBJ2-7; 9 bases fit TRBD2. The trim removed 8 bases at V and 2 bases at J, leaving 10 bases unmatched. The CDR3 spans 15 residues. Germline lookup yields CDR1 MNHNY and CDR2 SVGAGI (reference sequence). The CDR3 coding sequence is TGTGCCAGCCGACCGGCGGGAGGGAACACCTACGAGCAGTACTTC. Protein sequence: CASRPAGGNTYEQYF.

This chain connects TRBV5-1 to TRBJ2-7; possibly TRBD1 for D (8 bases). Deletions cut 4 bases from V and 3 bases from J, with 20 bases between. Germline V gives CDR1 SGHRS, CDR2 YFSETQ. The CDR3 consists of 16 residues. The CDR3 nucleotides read TGCGCCAGCAGCAGAGGGTATACAGGGGGGGTCTACGAGCAGTACTTC. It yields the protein CASSRGYTGGVYEQYF.

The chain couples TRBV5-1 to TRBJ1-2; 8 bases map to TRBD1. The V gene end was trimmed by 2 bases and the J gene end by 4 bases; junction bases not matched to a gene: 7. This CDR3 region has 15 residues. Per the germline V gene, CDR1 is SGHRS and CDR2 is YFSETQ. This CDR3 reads CASSFGQGLSYGYTF. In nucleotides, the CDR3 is TGCGCCAGCAGCTTTGGACAGGGACTTTCCTATGGCTACACCTTC.

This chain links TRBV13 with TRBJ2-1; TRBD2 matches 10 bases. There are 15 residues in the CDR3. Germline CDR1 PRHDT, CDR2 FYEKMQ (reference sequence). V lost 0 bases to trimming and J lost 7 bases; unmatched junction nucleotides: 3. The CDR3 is CASSLGLAGVNEQFF. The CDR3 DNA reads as TGTGCCAGCAGCTTAGGTCTAGCGGGAGTAAATGAGCAGTTCTTC.

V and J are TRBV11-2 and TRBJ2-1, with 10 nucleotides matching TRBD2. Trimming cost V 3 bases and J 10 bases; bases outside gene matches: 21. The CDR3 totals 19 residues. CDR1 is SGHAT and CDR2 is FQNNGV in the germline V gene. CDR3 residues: CASSLFTSHSGRPAGEQFF. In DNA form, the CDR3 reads TGTGCCAGCAGCTTGTTCACCTCCCATAGCGGGAGGCCCGCGGGAGAGCAGTTCTTC.

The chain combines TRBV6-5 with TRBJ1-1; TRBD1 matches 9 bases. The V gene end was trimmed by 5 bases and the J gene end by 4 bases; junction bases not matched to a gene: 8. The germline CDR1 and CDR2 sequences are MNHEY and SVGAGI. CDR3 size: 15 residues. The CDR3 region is CASSTPGQGSTEAFF. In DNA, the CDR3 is TGTGCCAGCAGTACTCCGGGACAGGGTTCCACTGAAGCTTTCTTT.

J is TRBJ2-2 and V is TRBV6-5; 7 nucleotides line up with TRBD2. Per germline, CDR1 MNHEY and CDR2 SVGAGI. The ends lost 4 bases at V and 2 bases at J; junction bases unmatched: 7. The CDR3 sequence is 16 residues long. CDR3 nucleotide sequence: TGTGCCAGCAGTTTCCCCAGCGGGGCTAACACCGGGGAGCTGTTTTTT. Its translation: CASSFPSGANTGELFF.

The CDR3 DNA reads as TGTGCCACCAGCAGAGATCTAGGGACAGGGGGAATTTCTTACGAGCAGTACTTC. As protein: CATSRDLGTGGISYEQYF. This chain joins TRBV15 and TRBJ2-7, with TRBD1 matching over 11 bases. From germline, CDR1 is LNHNV and CDR2 YYDKDF (reference sequence). CDR3 length equals 18 residues. Trimming cost V 0 bases and J 4 bases; bases outside gene matches: 11. The full variable domain, completed using reference TRBV15 and TRBJ2-7, is DAMVIQNPRYQVTQFGKPVTLSCSQTLNHNVMYWYQQKSSQAPKLLFHYYDKDFNNEADTPDNFQSRRPNTSFCFLDIRSPGLGDTAMYLCATSRDLGTGGISYEQYFGPGTRLTVT.